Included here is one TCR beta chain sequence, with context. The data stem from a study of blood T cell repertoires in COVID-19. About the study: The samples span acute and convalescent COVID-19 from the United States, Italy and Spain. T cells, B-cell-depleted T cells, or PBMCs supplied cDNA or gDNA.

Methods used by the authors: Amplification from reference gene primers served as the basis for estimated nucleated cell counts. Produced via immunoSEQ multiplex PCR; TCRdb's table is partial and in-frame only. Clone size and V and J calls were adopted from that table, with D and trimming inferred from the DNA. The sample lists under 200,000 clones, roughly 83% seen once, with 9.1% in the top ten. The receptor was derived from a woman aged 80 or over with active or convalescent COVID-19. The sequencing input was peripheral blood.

CDR3 DNA sequence: TGCGCCAGCAGCCAAGATCCCAGTTGGCTAGCGGTCTCTGGGGCCAACGTCCTGACTTTC. The encoded protein is CASSQDPSWLAVSGANVLTF. V usage is TRBV4-3 and J usage is TRBJ2-6; 7 nucleotides agree with TRBD2. Losses at the gene ends were 0 bases for V and 0 bases for J; bases not matched to a gene: 11. Germline values: CDR1 LGHNA, CDR2 YSLEER. The CDR3 totals 20 residues.